The rows below give T cell receptor beta chains drawn from one sample of a study of response to subunit inactivated influenza vaccine. TCRdb redid the calling of the RT-PCR reads with MiXCR, one entry per CDR3 protein. This sample has roughly 670,000 distinct CDR3 sequences, with approximately 15% found just once. Material: PBMCs from blood, obtained roughly 2 weeks before vaccination. The receptor source for this set is a man aged 50 or older who received an inactivated influenza vaccine. Both conserved end residues are part of each CDR3. Each record gives: clone size, J gene, V gene, CDR3 protein. Size is omitted from some rows. Given values are once, few, many or a class for expanded clones.

clone_size: few; j_call: TRBJ2-3; v_call: TRBV20-1; cdr3_aa: CSARDTSGSTDTQYF
clone_size: many; j_call: TRBJ1-2; v_call: TRBV4-3; cdr3_aa: CASRGTDYGYTF
clone_size: .; j_call: TRBJ2-1; v_call: TRBV14; cdr3_aa: CASSQRPGQPYNEQFF
clone_size: .; j_call: TRBJ2-1; v_call: TRBV20-1; cdr3_aa: CSARKGSVTLGEQFF
clone_size: .; j_call: TRBJ1-1; v_call: TRBV6-2/TRBV6-3; cdr3_aa: CASTPTVPNTEAFF
clone_size: .; j_call: TRBJ2-3; v_call: TRBV20-1; cdr3_aa: CSAGQPRTSTDTQYF
clone_size: .; j_call: TRBJ2-7; v_call: TRBV20-1; cdr3_aa: CSASLVAGGFEQYF
clone_size: few; j_call: TRBJ2-7; v_call: TRBV5-5; cdr3_aa: CASSKDAEQYF
clone_size: .; j_call: TRBJ1-4; v_call: TRBV5-5; cdr3_aa: CASSFGTEATNEKLFF
clone_size: few; j_call: TRBJ2-3; v_call: TRBV12-3/TRBV12-4; cdr3_aa: CASSRRTSRTDTQYF
clone_size: few; j_call: TRBJ1-2; v_call: TRBV20-1; cdr3_aa: CSARGSADYGYTF
clone_size: .; j_call: TRBJ1-5; v_call: TRBV18; cdr3_aa: CASSPGANQPQHF
clone_size: many; j_call: TRBJ2-1; v_call: TRBV24-1; cdr3_aa: CATGGQSEQFF
clone_size: many; j_call: TRBJ1-5; v_call: TRBV29-1; cdr3_aa: CSVETQPNQPQHF
clone_size: few; j_call: TRBJ2-7; v_call: TRBV29-1; cdr3_aa: CSVNAGIGEQYF
clone_size: .; j_call: TRBJ1-4; v_call: TRBV4-1; cdr3_aa: CASSQWTGTNEKLFF
clone_size: few; j_call: TRBJ2-3; v_call: TRBV7-9; cdr3_aa: CASSQKRGQRDTQYF
clone_size: few; j_call: TRBJ2-1; v_call: TRBV5-1; cdr3_aa: CASSLGTGGSSYNEQFF
clone_size: .; j_call: TRBJ1-1; v_call: TRBV7-6; cdr3_aa: CASSLRGGGRNTEAFF
clone_size: .; j_call: TRBJ2-5; v_call: TRBV5-1; cdr3_aa: CASSFGLAGLSGTQYF
clone_size: few; j_call: TRBJ1-2; v_call: TRBV7-9; cdr3_aa: CASSAPGQGFEYGYTF
clone_size: many; j_call: TRBJ2-3; v_call: TRBV7-3; cdr3_aa: CASSRGGLSTDTQYF
clone_size: few; j_call: TRBJ2-5; v_call: TRBV12-3/TRBV12-4; cdr3_aa: CASSLAQRETQYF
clone_size: few; j_call: TRBJ2-3; v_call: TRBV5-1; cdr3_aa: CASSKDRLTDTQYF
clone_size: few; j_call: TRBJ1-1; v_call: TRBV4-3; cdr3_aa: CASSQGTWLNTEAFF
clone_size: few; j_call: TRBJ2-5; v_call: TRBV10-3; cdr3_aa: CAISERGQGYQETQYF
clone_size: few; j_call: TRBJ2-7; v_call: TRBV28; cdr3_aa: CASRSSGTPGTSSYEQYF
clone_size: few; j_call: TRBJ2-5; v_call: TRBV18; cdr3_aa: CASSPFSGNQETQYF
clone_size: few; j_call: TRBJ2-7; v_call: TRBV7-9; cdr3_aa: CASSSWTGGTYEQYF
clone_size: .; j_call: TRBJ2-7; v_call: TRBV20-1; cdr3_aa: CSAAIRGPYEQYF
clone_size: many; j_call: TRBJ2-3; v_call: TRBV15; cdr3_aa: CATSRDPGWSDTQYF
clone_size: .; j_call: TRBJ2-2; v_call: TRBV12-3/TRBV12-4; cdr3_aa: CASSFKGSGELFF
clone_size: few; j_call: TRBJ1-6; v_call: TRBV4-2; cdr3_aa: CASSQAGQGYSPLHF
clone_size: .; j_call: TRBJ2-5; v_call: TRBV29-1; cdr3_aa: CSVEDPTGLAAQETQYF
clone_size: few; j_call: TRBJ2-2; v_call: TRBV5-1; cdr3_aa: CASSLGQVSNTGELFF
clone_size: .; j_call: TRBJ2-2; v_call: TRBV28; cdr3_aa: CASKMGTRRTTRARTGELFF
clone_size: .; j_call: TRBJ2-5; v_call: TRBV12-3/TRBV12-4; cdr3_aa: CASSFPGQAKETQYF
clone_size: .; j_call: TRBJ1-2; v_call: TRBV7-9; cdr3_aa: CASREGQGYYGYTF
clone_size: few; j_call: TRBJ2-7; v_call: TRBV20-1; cdr3_aa: CSATPGQSSYEQYF
clone_size: few; j_call: TRBJ2-7; v_call: TRBV28; cdr3_aa: CASSSGTSGFSYEQYF
clone_size: .; j_call: TRBJ1-1; v_call: TRBV4-3; cdr3_aa: CASSQHLQGSAFF
clone_size: .; j_call: TRBJ2-3; v_call: TRBV28; cdr3_aa: CASRGGAFRTDTQYF
clone_size: few; j_call: TRBJ1-1; v_call: TRBV29-1; cdr3_aa: CSVEPRTFTEAFF
clone_size: .; j_call: TRBJ2-7; v_call: TRBV4-1; cdr3_aa: CASSQSSGGSSYEQYF
clone_size: many; j_call: TRBJ2-1; v_call: TRBV7-2; cdr3_aa: CASSKTGTSGGEQFF